The 12 T cell receptor beta chains listed next were all sequenced from one sample in a study of blood T cell repertoires in COVID-19. Data came from immunoSEQ multiplex PCR; TCRdb stores just in-frame clones and leaves some out. This table has some 43,000 clones, around 90% appearing once. The sample taken for sequencing was peripheral blood. The receptors stem from a man aged 55 to 70 with active COVID-19.

This chain uses TRBV7-9 with TRBJ1-2; D is uncertain. The V gene lost 0 bases and the J gene lost 4 bases, with 6 bases spanning the gap. Germline assignment: CDR1 SEHNR and CDR2 FQNEAQ (reference sequence). The CDR3 has 13 amino acids. As DNA, the CDR3 is TGTGCCAGCAGCTTAGCGACTTTCTATGGCTACACCTTC. It encodes CASSLATFYGYTF. The full variable domain, rest sourced from reference TRBV7-9 and TRBJ1-2, is DTGVSQNPRHKITKRGQNVTFRCDPISEHNRLYWYRQTLGQGPEFLTYFQNEAQLEKSRLLSDRFSAERPKGSFSTLEIQRTEQGDSAMYLCASSLATFYGYTFGSGTRLTVV.

CDR3 nucleotide sequence: TGCGCCAGCAGCGAGTCACCTTCGAGCTCCTACGAGCAGTACTTC. It specifies CASSESPSSSYEQYF. The chain uses TRBV5-1 and TRBJ2-7, with D uncertain. CDR1 SGHRS and CDR2 YFSETQ come from the germline V gene. The CDR3 length is 15 residues. The V end was cut by 4 bases, the J end by 0 bases, with 14 bases between. Filled out from reference TRBV5-1 and TRBJ2-7, the complete variable domain reads KAGVTQTPRYLIKTRGQQVTLSCSPISGHRSVSWYQQTPGQGLQFLFEYFSETQRNKGNFPGRFSGRQFSNSRSEMNVSTLELGDSALYLCASSESPSSSYEQYFGPGTRLTVT.

The V call is TRBV7-3, the J call TRBJ2-5, with 15 bases lining up with TRBD2. The length of the CDR3 is 16 residues. The germline V gene has CDR1 SGHTA and CDR2 FQGTGA. Trimming removed 5 bases from V and 2 bases from J; junction bases left unmatched: 3. CDR3 coding DNA: TGTGCCAGCAGCCAGGGACTAGCGGGAGGACAAGAGACCCAGTACTTC. This codes for CASSQGLAGGQETQYF.

This rearrangement joins TRBV5-4 to TRBJ1-1; TRBD1 might be the D (6 bases). Between the trimmed V and J ends, which lost 4 bases and 4 bases, there was a span of 14 bases. Germline CDR1 and CDR2: SGHNT and YYREEE (reference sequence). This CDR3 spans 14 amino acids. The chain's CDR3 is CASSLTGIVTEAFF. The CDR3 DNA follows: TGTGCCAGCAGCCTTACAGGGATCGTCACTGAAGCTTTCTTT.

The V and J genes are TRBV28 and TRBJ1-2; the D is unclear. The CDR3 loop spans 11 amino acids. V dropped 1 base and J dropped 10 bases, with 7 bases sitting between them. CDR1 and CDR2 from the germline V gene are MDHEN and SYDVKM. The CDR3 DNA follows: TGTGCCAGCAGTTTATATAGAGACTACACCTTC. Translating gives CASSLYRDYTF.

The CDR3 sequence is CASSYSGQGSGYTF. CDR3 sequence (DNA): TGTGCCAGCAGTTACTCGGGACAGGGCTCTGGCTACACCTTC. The chain has TRBV6-5 and TRBJ1-2; TRBD1 matches 9 bases. This CDR3 has 14 residues. Germline lookup yields CDR1 MNHEY and CDR2 SVGAGI. Trimming took 0 bases from V and 7 from J; bases not matched to a gene: 3.

The CDR3 DNA follows: TGTGCCAGTAGTACGGGGATGGGCGAATCACCCCTCCACTTT. The encoded protein is CASSTGMGESPLHF. V and J are TRBV19 and TRBJ1-6; D ambiguous. Germline lookup yields CDR1 LNHDA and CDR2 SQIVND (reference sequence). The CDR3 loop spans 14 amino acids. The ends were cut back, 4 bases at V and 10 bases at J, with 14 bases in the middle.

V usage is TRBV28 and J usage is TRBJ2-5, with TRBD1 matching 9 bases. This CDR3 comprises 15 residues. Per the germline V gene, CDR1 is MDHEN and CDR2 is SYDVKM. J was trimmed by 1 base and V by 7 bases; bases with no gene match: 7. This chain's CDR3 is CASKGWGQGQETQYF. The CDR3 DNA sequence: TGTGCCAGCAAGGGTTGGGGACAGGGCCAAGAGACCCAGTACTTC.

The rearrangement joins TRBV2 to TRBJ2-5, with 8 bases identical to TRBD1. CDR3 length: 13 amino acids. Germline V gene sequence: CDR1 SNHLY, CDR2 FYNNEI. V gave up 6 bases and J gave up 5 bases; unmatched junction bases: 5. The CDR3 spells CASSGNRGETQYF. CDR3 nucleotides: TGTGCCAGCAGCGGTAACAGGGGGGAGACCCAGTACTTC.

This sequence joins TRBV19 and TRBJ2-2, with 12 bases fitting TRBD2. Germline CDR1 and CDR2: LNHDA and SQIVND (reference sequence). CDR3 length: 18 residues. V was pared by 1 base and J by 4 bases, with 7 bases of the junction left unmatched. The CDR3 protein is CASSIGVLAGGLTGELFF. In nucleotides, the CDR3 is TGTGCCAGTAGTATAGGGGTACTAGCGGGAGGCCTCACCGGGGAGCTGTTTTTT.

This clone was observed a single time. The genes are TRBV19 and TRBJ2-1; 7 bases match TRBD1. CDR1 is LNHDA, CDR2 SQIVND, per germline (reference sequence). CDR3 length equals 13 residues. The J segment lost 5 bases and the V segment lost 6 bases, leaving 4 bases of the junction unmatched. The CDR3 reads CASRFDRDNEQFF. CDR3 coding DNA: TGTGCCAGTAGATTCGACAGGGACAATGAGCAGTTCTTC.

The V call is TRBV5-5, the J call TRBJ2-7; D is unclear. Trimming cost V 0 bases and J 1 base, with 11 bases left between them. This CDR3 is built from 15 residues. Germline loops: CDR1 SGHKS, CDR2 YYEKEE (reference sequence). For the CDR3, the DNA is TGTGCCAGCAGCTTGGGCGCGCTATCTTCCTACGAGCAGTACTTC. Its protein is CASSLGALSSYEQYF.